The source of this T cell receptor (beta chain) is a study of T cells in Graves' hyperthyroidism and ophthalmopathy. General study results and limits: Progression to ophthalmopathy was predicted a median of approximately 6.4 months early.

The CDR3 is made up of 11 amino acids. V was pared by 3 bases and J by 5 bases, with 5 bases between. Germline V gene sequence: CDR1 DFQATT, CDR2 SNEGSKA (reference sequence). This clonotype was detected a few times. No antigen is known for it. It was RNA transcripts that yielded the amplified TCR beta CDR3 regions. The HTBI set primed first-round TCR CDR3 RT-PCR. TCRdb independently ran MiXCR on the multiplex PCR reads; one entry per CDR3 protein. The table includes some 490,000 distinct CDR3 sequences, around a fifth detected once. Patients were excluded because of uncontrolled infection, other autoimmune disease, pregnancy or lactation.

Input material: blood. The rearrangement links TRBV20-1 to TRBJ2-1, with D maybe TRBD2 (5 bases). This clonotype was obtained from a woman in her 70s with Graves' ophthalmopathy. This chain's CDR3 is CSASGNNEQFF. CDR3 coding DNA: TGCAGTGCTAGCGGGAACAATGAGCAGTTCTTC.